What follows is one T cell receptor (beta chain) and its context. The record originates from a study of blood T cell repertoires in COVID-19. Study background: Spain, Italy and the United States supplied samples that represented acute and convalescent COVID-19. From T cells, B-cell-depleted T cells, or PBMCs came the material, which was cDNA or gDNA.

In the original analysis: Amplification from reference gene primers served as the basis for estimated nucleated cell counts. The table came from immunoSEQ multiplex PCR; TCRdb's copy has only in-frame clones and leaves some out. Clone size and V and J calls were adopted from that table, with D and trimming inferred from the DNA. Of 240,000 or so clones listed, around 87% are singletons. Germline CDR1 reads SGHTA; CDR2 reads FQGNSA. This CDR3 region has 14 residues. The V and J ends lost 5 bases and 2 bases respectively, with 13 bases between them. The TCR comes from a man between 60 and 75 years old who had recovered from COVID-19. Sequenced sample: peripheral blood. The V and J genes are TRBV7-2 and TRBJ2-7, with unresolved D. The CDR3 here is CASSAQNFAYEQYV. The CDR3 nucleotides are TGTGCCAGCAGCGCACAGAATTTCGCCTACGAGCAGTACGTC.